This TCR beta chain was obtained from a study of T cell repertoires in aging, cancer and after chemotherapy. By share of the sample, this clonotype is medium-sized. Its specificity is unknown. Amplification of TCR beta used genomic DNA extracted from peripheral blood. CDR1 and CDR2 from the germline V gene are MNHEY and SMNVEV (reference sequence). The CDR3 covers 14 residues. V was trimmed by 0 bases and J by 4 bases, leaving 10 bases between them. Whole-study findings and limits: Compared with age-matched healthy donors, untreated hematological or solid cancer patients showed higher blood TCR clonality.

TRB rearrangements spanning V, D and J were amplified using mixed TRB-A/B primers. Each CDR3 protein is one row after TCRdb ran MiXCR on the multiplex PCR reads. This table has about 5,100 distinct CDR3 sequences, 26% appearing once. The clonotype originates from a human donor in good health. The material sequenced was blood. This sequence joins TRBV27 and TRBJ2-7; D gene uncertain. The CDR3 protein is CASSLSGFQYEQYF. In nucleotides, the CDR3 is TGTGCCAGCAGTTTATCCGGGTTCCAATACGAGCAGTACTTC.